This passage covers 32 T cell receptor beta chains from one sample sequenced in a study of identifying expanded T cells in peripheral blood. Only in-frame clones appear in the TCRdb table, and some are missing; sequencing was by immunoSEQ multiplex PCR. The table lists tens of thousands of clones, 88% of them singletons. Specimen: blood. The receptors come from a person between 18 and 75 years old in good health.

The rearrangement joins TRBV27 to TRBJ2-1; D remains unclear. Germline lookup yields CDR1 MNHEY and CDR2 SMNVEV (reference sequence). This CDR3 has 11 amino acids. The V end was cut by 6 bases, the J end by 3 bases, with 3 bases between. The CDR3 DNA reads as TGTGCCAGCAGCAACTACAATGAGCAGTTCTTC. Residues: CASSNYNEQFF.

The chain couples TRBV11-1 to TRBJ1-2, with TRBD1 as a possible D gene (5 bases). Trimming took off 5 bases at V and 4 bases at J, with 14 bases between the two ends. The CDR3 sequence is 14 residues long. Germline lookup yields CDR1 SGHAT and CDR2 FQDESV (reference sequence). In nucleotides, the CDR3 is TGTGCCAGCAGCCCAGTGACAGCGGGCTATGGCTACACCTTC. Residues: CASSPVTAGYGYTF.

The chain employs TRBV7-2 and TRBJ2-1; 11 nucleotides align to TRBD2. The CDR3 runs 17 residues. Germline V gives CDR1 SGHTA, CDR2 FQGNSA. V gave up 3 bases and J gave up 6 bases; unmatched junction bases: 10. CDR3: CASSFPQLAGEGNEQFF. In nucleotides, the CDR3 is TGTGCCAGCAGCTTCCCCCAACTAGCGGGAGAGGGCAATGAGCAGTTCTTC.

The chain employs TRBV7-6 and TRBJ2-7; tentative D call: TRBD2 (6 bases). From germline, CDR1 is SGHVS and CDR2 FNYEAQ. This CDR3 contains 14 residues. Trimming left V 2 bases short and J 5 bases short, with 13 bases between. The CDR3 region is CASSLSRENNEQYF. CDR3 nucleotides: TGTGCCAGCAGCTTATCACGGGAGAATAACGAGCAGTACTTC.

The rearrangement uses TRBV19 and TRBJ1-2; a possible D gene is TRBD1 (6 bases). Trimming shortened V by 9 bases and J by 7 bases, and 6 bases separated the two germline ends. There are 9 residues in the CDR3. Germline V gives CDR1 LNHDA, CDR2 SQIVND (reference sequence). This CDR3 is CARTGGYTF. CDR3 sequence (DNA): TGTGCCAGGACAGGTGGCTACACCTTC.

The chain's CDR3 is CASNRLATTDTQYF. As DNA, the CDR3 is TGTGCCAGCAACCGACTAGCGACGACAGATACGCAGTATTTT. V and J are TRBV7-2 and TRBJ2-3, with 8 bases aligning to TRBD2. Trimming at V came to 7 bases and at J to 3 bases, leaving 6 bases not matched to a gene. Germline V gene data show CDR1 as SGHTA and CDR2 as FQGNSA. CDR3 length: 14 residues.

The chain employs TRBV11-2 and TRBJ2-7, with D possibly TRBD2 on 5 matching bases. Per the germline V gene, CDR1 is SGHAT and CDR2 is FQNNGV. This CDR3 is 16 amino acids long. Trimming removed 0 bases at V and 0 bases at J, with 12 bases between. This CDR3 reads CASSLEGIATSYEQYF. As DNA, the CDR3 is TGTGCCAGCAGCTTAGAGGGGATAGCGACCTCCTACGAGCAGTACTTC.

The V call is TRBV4-1, the J call TRBJ1-5; D unclear. Per germline, CDR1 MGHRA and CDR2 YSYEKL. This CDR3 comprises 13 residues. V lost 8 bases to trimming and J lost 4 bases, with 12 bases between them. CDR3 DNA sequence: TGCGCCAGCTCTCTAACACATAATCAGCCCCAGCATTTT. Residues: CASSLTHNQPQHF.

This clone was recorded a few times. The gene calls are TRBV10-3 and TRBJ1-5; 8 bases agree with TRBD1. The CDR3 extends over 13 amino acids. CDR1 and CDR2 from the germline V gene are ENHRY and SYGVKD. Unmatched junction bases numbered 2, after V lost 4 bases and J lost 6 bases. CDR3 sequence: CAISGGTGQPQHF. DNA of the CDR3: TGTGCCATCAGTGGGGGGACAGGTCAGCCCCAGCATTTT.

This clone was observed once. J is TRBJ2-2 and V is TRBV5-1; TRBD1 or TRBD2 may be the D gene (5 bases each). The CDR3 has 14 residues. Trimming removed 2 bases at V and 9 bases at J, with 14 bases between. Germline CDR1 reads SGHRS; CDR2 reads YFSETQ. The DNA of the CDR3 is TGCGCCAGCAGCTTCGCCGGGGCCCTGCGGGAGCTGTTTTTT. Translating it yields CASSFAGALRELFF.

The rearrangement uses TRBV6-5 and TRBJ1-5, with 7 bases fitting TRBD1. V was clipped by 4 bases and J by 6 bases; unmatched bases: 0. CDR1 is MNHEY, CDR2 SVGAGI, per germline. The CDR3 spans 12 residues. The chain's CDR3 is CASSSGGQPQHF. The CDR3 nucleotides are TGTGCCAGCAGTTCAGGGGGTCAGCCCCAGCATTTT.

The chain carries TRBV19 and TRBJ2-1, with a weak D call TRBD2 (5 bases). There are 14 residues in the CDR3. The ends were cut back, 7 bases at V and 0 bases at J, with 10 bases in the middle. CDR1 and CDR2 (germline): LNHDA, SQIVND (reference sequence). CDR3 in DNA: TGTGCCAGTATCAGGAGCGGCTCCTACAATGAGCAGTTCTTC. Protein: CASIRSGSYNEQFF.

The chain recombines TRBV4-3 with TRBJ1-4; no reliable D call. This CDR3 is 16 amino acids long. Germline V gene sequence: CDR1 LGHNA, CDR2 YSLEER. Trimming removed 0 bases at V and 1 base at J, with 9 bases between. The CDR3: CASSQEGAGTNEKLFF. The CDR3 nucleotides are TGCGCCAGCAGCCAAGAGGGTGCGGGAACTAATGAAAAACTGTTTTTT.

V usage is TRBV6-1 and J usage is TRBJ2-6; TRBD1 or TRBD2 may be the D gene (5 bases each). In germline, CDR1 is MNHNS, CDR2 SASEGT. This CDR3 contains 15 residues. Trimming removed 4 bases at V and 4 bases at J, with 11 bases between. CDR3 nucleotide sequence: TGTGCCAGCAGTGGATCTGGGACCGGGGCCAACGTCCTGACTTTC. Protein: CASSGSGTGANVLTF.

The chain joins TRBV28 to TRBJ1-2, with D tentatively TRBD1 (6 bases). The germline V gene encodes CDR1 MDHEN and CDR2 SYDVKM. V dropped 6 bases and J dropped 1 base, with 21 bases sitting between them. The CDR3 totals 17 residues. CDR3 DNA: TGTGCCAGCAGAGGGGGTTGGGGGAAGGACCTTAACTATGGCTACACCTTC. Its protein is CASRGGWGKDLNYGYTF.

The rearrangement joins TRBV7-9 to TRBJ1-6; 9 bases align to TRBD1. V was pared by 5 bases and J by 9 bases, with 5 bases of the junction left unmatched. There are 14 residues in the CDR3. The germline CDR1 and CDR2 sequences are SEHNR and FQNEAQ (reference sequence). For the CDR3, the DNA is TGTGCCAGCAGCCAGGGACAGGGTACTTCACCCCTCCACTTT. Encoded protein: CASSQGQGTSPLHF.

The chain employs TRBV6-4 and TRBJ2-3, with D possibly being TRBD1 (6 bases). The CDR3 extends over 16 amino acids. The V end lost 3 bases, the J end lost 1 base, and 14 bases lay between the germline ends. Germline V CDR1 and CDR2: MRHNA, SNTAGT. The CDR3 here is CASSELPGHRTDTQYF. The CDR3 DNA reads as TGTGCCAGCAGTGAACTTCCGGGACATCGCACAGATACGCAGTATTTT.

J is TRBJ1-6 and V is TRBV11-2; the match to TRBD1 covers 7 bases. CDR3 length: 16 amino acids. Germline assignment: CDR1 SGHAT and CDR2 FQNNGV. With V trimmed by 5 bases and J by 2 bases, 6 bases remained unmatched. Here the CDR3 reads CASSLTTGTYNSPLHF. CDR3 sequence (DNA): TGTGCCAGCAGCCTGACGACAGGGACCTATAATTCACCCCTCCACTTT. Full variable domain (outside the CDR3, taken from reference TRBV11-2 and TRBJ1-6): EAGVAQSPRYKIIEKRQSVAFWCNPISGHATLYWYQQILGQGPKLLIQFQNNGVVDDSQLPKDRFSAERLKGVDSTLKIQPAKLEDSAVYLCASSLTTGTYNSPLHFGNGTRLTVT.

This clone has just one count. V usage is TRBV30 and J usage is TRBJ1-2, with TRBD1 identical over 8 bases. Germline V CDR1 and CDR2: GTSNPN, SVGIG (reference sequence). The J segment lost 4 bases and the V segment lost 5 bases, leaving 9 bases of the junction unmatched. The CDR3 is made up of 14 amino acids. CDR3 nucleotides: TGTGCCTGGGACCAGGGGGCGCAAGGCTATGGCTACACCTTC. It codes for CAWDQGAQGYGYTF.

This chain connects TRBV5-1 to TRBJ2-7; perhaps D is TRBD1 or TRBD2 (5 bases each). Looked up from germline, CDR1 is SGHRS and CDR2 is YFSETQ. The CDR3 spans 14 residues. Between the trimmed V and J ends, which lost 3 bases and 7 bases, there was a span of 17 bases. The CDR3 DNA is TGCGCCAGCAGCTCACGGACATCCTCGGGGGAGCAGTACTTC. Residues: CASSSRTSSGEQYF.

The chain is built from TRBV4-1 and TRBJ1-2, with D perhaps TRBD1 (6 bases). The CDR3 has 16 amino acids. Germline V gene sequence: CDR1 MGHRA, CDR2 YSYEKL. The V end was cut by 4 bases, the J end by 5 bases, with 20 bases between. The CDR3 sequence: CASSPRQVQSTYGYTF. CDR3 nucleotide sequence: TGCGCCAGCAGCCCCCGACAGGTCCAATCCACATATGGCTACACCTTC.

The rearrangement links TRBV19 to TRBJ2-1; TRBD2 matches at 8 bases. The germline gives CDR1 LNHDA, CDR2 SQIVND (reference sequence). This CDR3 has 16 residues. J was trimmed by 7 bases and V by 5 bases; bases with no gene match: 13. The CDR3 DNA reads TGTGCCAGTAGTGAACCACTCTCGGGACTAGAGAATGAGCAGTTCTTC. Amino acids: CASSEPLSGLENEQFF.

This chain uses TRBV10-3 with TRBJ2-7, with D possibly TRBD1 on 5 matching bases. The CDR3 loop spans 14 amino acids. Trimming left V 5 bases short and J 3 bases short, with 14 bases between. From germline, CDR1 is ENHRY and CDR2 SYGVKD. The CDR3 DNA reads TGTGCCATCAGTCCCCAGGGAAAGGACTACGAGCAGTACTTC. The encoded protein is CAISPQGKDYEQYF.

The chain links TRBV11-1 to TRBJ2-2; D uncertain. V was clipped by 6 bases and J by 3 bases, with 23 bases between them. Looked up from germline, CDR1 is SGHAT and CDR2 is FQDESV (reference sequence). This CDR3 contains 18 residues. The CDR3, as DNA: TGTGCCAGCAGTGAATTGTGGATAGGAGACGTCGACACCGGGGAGCTGTTTTTT. This encodes CASSELWIGDVDTGELFF.

The chain joins TRBV4-3 to TRBJ1-5; 9 nucleotides match TRBD1. The V gene end was trimmed by 3 bases and the J gene end by 6 bases; junction bases not matched to a gene: 6. Germline V gene sequence: CDR1 LGHNA, CDR2 YSLEER. This CDR3 contains 15 residues. Here the CDR3 reads CASSHGTGSGQPQHF. CDR3 DNA sequence: TGCGCCAGCAGCCACGGGACAGGGTCGGGTCAGCCCCAGCATTTT.

The chain combines TRBV2 with TRBJ1-5; 7 nucleotides agree with TRBD1. Losses at the gene ends were 9 bases for V and 4 bases for J; bases not matched to a gene: 9. The CDR3 sequence is 14 residues long. In germline, CDR1 is SNHLY, CDR2 FYNNEI. The CDR3 sequence: CASDPGQQNQPQHF. CDR3 DNA sequence: TGTGCCAGTGACCCGGGACAGCAAAATCAGCCCCAGCATTTT.

The chain employs TRBV5-6 and TRBJ2-5, with D unresolved. CDR3 length: 15 residues. The germline V gene encodes CDR1 SGHDT and CDR2 YYEEEE. V was cut by 2 bases and J by 0 bases, with 11 bases left in between. CDR3 protein: CASSFELGNQETQYF. The CDR3 nucleotides are TGTGCCAGCAGCTTTGAATTAGGCAACCAAGAGACCCAGTACTTC.

J is TRBJ1-1 and V is TRBV19; the match to TRBD1 covers 8 bases. Germline CDR1 reads LNHDA; CDR2 reads SQIVND (reference sequence). This CDR3 is 14 amino acids long. Trimming at V came to 4 bases and at J to 11 bases, leaving 12 bases not matched to a gene. The CDR3 sequence is CASSTKSGQGRAFF. Here the CDR3 DNA reads TGTGCCAGTAGTACGAAGTCCGGACAGGGTAGGGCTTTCTTT.

The genes are TRBV6-4 and TRBJ2-1, with 8 bases matching TRBD2. Germline trimming cut 2 bases from V and 0 bases from J; bases unmatched to any gene: 0. Germline V CDR1 and CDR2: MRHNA, SNTAGT. This CDR3 comprises 15 residues. The DNA of the CDR3 is TGTGCCAGCAGTGACAGCGGGAGCTCCTACAATGAGCAGTTCTTC. This encodes CASSDSGSSYNEQFF.

This clone was seen only once. V and J are TRBV5-4 and TRBJ1-3, with 8 bases lining up with TRBD1. The CDR3 spans 17 residues. V trimming: 3 bases; J trimming: 1 base; junction bases outside the gene matches: 9. Germline-derived CDR1 and CDR2 are SGHNT and YYREEE (reference sequence). The CDR3 loop is CASSSRTGSRSGNTIYF. The CDR3 nucleotides read TGTGCCAGCAGCTCACGGACAGGGAGTAGATCTGGAAACACCATATATTTT.

This sequence joins TRBV21-1 and TRBJ2-1; the table's D call, TRBD1, has no DNA check behind it. TRBV21-1 is described as a pseudogene. The length of the CDR3 is 16 residues. CDR3 nucleotides: TGTGCCAGCAGCAGAAATTCCGGGACAAGTGACGATGAGCAGTTCTTC. This encodes CASSRNSGTSDDEQFF.

J is TRBJ1-2 and V is TRBV19; D unclear. The germline V gene encodes CDR1 LNHDA and CDR2 SQIVND (reference sequence). This CDR3 is built from 13 residues. V was pared by 9 bases and J by 2 bases, with 13 bases between. The CDR3 coding sequence is TGTGCCAGCGGGTCGCCCCCCAACTATGGCTACACCTTC. Its translation is CASGSPPNYGYTF.